The next 15 T cell receptor beta chains were all read from a single sample in a study of OX40 agonist ivuxolimab in advanced cancers. Assay: immunoSEQ multiplex PCR; the TCRdb copy retains only in-frame clones and omits some. The sample includes about 73,000 clones, almost 90% of them seen just once. Sequencing was performed on CD4+ or CD8+ T cells sorted from blood, taken in a trial of the OX40 agonist ivuxolimab. The receptors derive from an adult with an advanced solid tumor such as melanoma, head and neck, liver or kidney cancer.

This chain links TRBV2 with TRBJ2-1; 8 positions agree with TRBD1. CDR1 is SNHLY and CDR2 is FYNNEI in the germline V gene. This CDR3 comprises 14 residues. Germline trimming cut 4 bases from V and 5 bases from J; bases unmatched to any gene: 4. In DNA, the CDR3 is TGTGCCAGCAGTGGCACAGGGGGACACAATGAGCAGTTCTTC. It yields the protein CASSGTGGHNEQFF.

The chain combines TRBV19 with TRBJ2-2, with D perhaps TRBD2 (7 bases). V dropped 5 bases and J dropped 5 bases, with 15 bases sitting between them. Germline CDR1 reads LNHDA; CDR2 reads SQIVND (reference sequence). This CDR3 has 15 amino acids. CDR3 residues: CASSVSGGATGELFF. The CDR3 DNA sequence: TGTGCCAGTAGTGTCTCGGGGGGCGCAACCGGGGAGCTGTTTTTT.

The V gene is TRBV9, the J gene TRBJ2-5; D remains unclear. The CDR3 runs to 16 residues. Germline-derived CDR1 and CDR2 are SGDLS and YYNGEE. Deletions cut 4 bases from V and 2 bases from J, with 18 bases between. CDR3 protein: CASSPWPLTVQETQYF. The CDR3 DNA reads as TGTGCCAGCAGCCCATGGCCATTAACCGTTCAAGAGACCCAGTACTTC.

The V call is TRBV7-9, the J call TRBJ1-1; D gene uncertain. Between the trimmed V and J ends, which lost 1 base and 1 base, there was a span of 19 bases. The CDR3 sequence is 18 residues long. Germline V gene data show CDR1 as SEHNR and CDR2 as FQNEAQ (reference sequence). CDR3 sequence: CASSLDRSRMFRNTEAFF. CDR3 nucleotides: TGTGCCAGCAGCTTAGACCGCAGCCGAATGTTCAGGAACACTGAAGCTTTCTTT. The entire variable domain, with the rest obtained from reference TRBV7-9 and TRBJ1-1, is as follows: DTGVSQNPRHKITKRGQNVTFRCDPISEHNRLYWYRQTLGQGPEFLTYFQNEAQLEKSRLLSDRFSAERPKGSFSTLEIQRTEQGDSAMYLCASSLDRSRMFRNTEAFFGQGTRLTVV.

The V call is TRBV7-9, the J call TRBJ1-2; no definite D call. The CDR3 length is 12 residues. From germline, CDR1 is SEHNR and CDR2 FQNEAQ (reference sequence). V was shortened by 5 bases and J by 13 bases, with 17 bases between the two germline ends. DNA of the CDR3: TGTGCCAGCAGCACATCTCAGGAGGGAAGCACCTTC. Translated: CASSTSQEGSTF. The variable domain in full, completed from reference TRBV7-9 and TRBJ1-2, reads DTGVSQNPRHKITKRGQNVTFRCDPISEHNRLYWYRQTLGQGPEFLTYFQNEAQLEKSRLLSDRFSAERPKGSFSTLEIQRTEQGDSAMYLCASSTSQEGSTFGSGTRLTVV.

About this clone: Germline and junction disagree at one end, which may indicate a read error. This CDR3 is CASSLDGRAGTRLSF. The CDR3 DNA is TGTGCCAGCAGCTTAGACGGGAGAGCGGGGACCAGGCTTTCATTT. The chain employs TRBV7-9 and TRBJ1-5; tentative D call: TRBD1 (5 bases). Germline V CDR1 and CDR2: SEHNR, FQNEAQ (reference sequence). This CDR3 comprises 15 residues.

The chain uses TRBV27 and TRBJ1-5; D may be TRBD1 (5 bases). The germline CDR1 and CDR2 sequences are MNHEY and SMNVEV (reference sequence). This CDR3 is built from 16 residues. V shed 2 bases and J shed 5 bases, with 16 bases lying between them. CDR3 DNA: TGTGCCAGCAGTTTAAGGGCAGGGTTGTTCGATCAGCCCCAGCATTTT. Residues: CASSLRAGLFDQPQHF.

The chain is built from TRBV9 and TRBJ2-1; 14 nucleotides align to TRBD2. V was clipped by 4 bases and J by 10 bases; unmatched bases: 10. This CDR3 is built from 16 residues. Germline V CDR1 and CDR2: SGDLS, YYNGEE. Here the CDR3 DNA reads TGTGCCAGCAGCTTTGGGACTAGCGGGGGCTGGGAGGAGCAGTTCTTC. This codes for CASSFGTSGGWEEQFF.

This clone was seen more than once but under ten times. V and J are TRBV6-6 and TRBJ1-5; perhaps TRBD1 as D (6 bases). CDR1 and CDR2 (germline): MNHNY, SVGAGI (reference sequence). The CDR3 sequence is 14 residues long. Trimming stripped 5 bases from V and 3 bases from J, with 11 bases between. Here the CDR3 DNA reads TGTGCCAGCAGTGCGGGACAATACAATCAGCCCCAGCATTTT. This encodes CASSAGQYNQPQHF.

This clone was picked up one time. The rearrangement links TRBV5-4 to TRBJ2-7, with 10 bases identical to TRBD2. This CDR3 has 17 amino acids. Unmatched junction bases numbered 10, after V lost 2 bases and J lost 2 bases. Germline-derived CDR1 and CDR2 are SGHNT and YYREEE (reference sequence). The CDR3 DNA reads TGTGCCAGCAGCTTTAGACTAGCGGGCGCACCCGCCTACGAGCAGTACTTC. It specifies CASSFRLAGAPAYEQYF.

The chain couples TRBV5-4 to TRBJ2-1; D gene unclear. Per the germline V gene, CDR1 is SGHNT and CDR2 is YYREEE (reference sequence). V was clipped by 2 bases and J by 7 bases, with 10 bases between them. This CDR3 region has 13 residues. CDR3 loop: CASSFTGGNEQFF. In DNA form, the CDR3 reads TGTGCCAGCAGCTTTACTGGTGGGAATGAGCAGTTCTTC.

J is TRBJ2-1 and V is TRBV30; 8 bases align to TRBD2. Germline values: CDR1 GTSNPN, CDR2 SVGIG (reference sequence). The length of the CDR3 is 16 residues. V trimming: 0 bases; J trimming: 6 bases; junction bases outside the gene matches: 10. CDR3 sequence: CAWSVKSAGGRNEQFF. CDR3 nucleotides: TGTGCCTGGAGTGTAAAATCTGCGGGAGGCCGCAATGAGCAGTTCTTC.

The chain is built from TRBV4-1 and TRBJ2-1; a weak D match, TRBD2 (6 bases). Trimming took off 1 base at V and 5 bases at J, with 12 bases between the two ends. Germline V gives CDR1 MGHRA, CDR2 YSYEKL. The CDR3 has 15 amino acids. In nucleotides, the CDR3 is TGCGCCAGCAGCCAAGTTGGCGGGACCCACAATGAGCAGTTCTTC. Amino acids: CASSQVGGTHNEQFF.

The chain links TRBV2 to TRBJ2-5, with D tentatively TRBD1 (6 bases). Germline V lookup: CDR1 SNHLY, CDR2 FYNNEI. The CDR3 runs to 14 residues. Trimming pared 6 bases from V and 1 base from J, leaving 12 bases between. In nucleotides, the CDR3 is TGTGCCAGCAGCCCGAGGGGGATCCAAGAGACCCAGTACTTC. This encodes CASSPRGIQETQYF. Combining the CDR3 with reference TRBV2 and TRBJ2-5 gives the whole variable domain EPEVTQTPSHQVTQMGQEVILRCVPISNHLYFYWYRQILGQKVEFLVSFYNNEISEKSEIFDDQFSVERPDGSNFTLKIRSTKLEDSAMYFCASSPRGIQETQYFGPGTRLLVL.

In this sample, this clone turned up many times. This chain links TRBV19 with TRBJ1-4; perhaps TRBD1 as D (5 bases). With 4 bases removed from V and 3 bases from J, the gap between germline ends came to 9 bases. The CDR3 length is 14 residues. Germline CDR1 and CDR2: LNHDA and SQIVND (reference sequence). Written as DNA, the CDR3 is TGTGCCAGTAGTACGAGGGGAGCTAATGAAAAACTGTTTTTT. As protein: CASSTRGANEKLFF.